The present T cell receptor (beta chain) was sequenced within a study of T cells after yellow fever vaccination. Whole-study context: When fractions had low cell numbers, they were prepared with SMART-Seq v4 Ultra Low Input.

This clonotype appeared a few times. Its specificity is unknown. Broader study findings: Clones that expanded after primary vaccination mostly reappeared after the booster (roughly 97% CD4, around 87% CD8). Overall, a small share of clonotypes was seen in both CD4 and CD8 compartments.

UMIs were added to TCR cDNA along with a universal primer site when it was made by 5'RACE template switching. TCRdb reprocessed the 5' RACE reads via MiXCR and lists one record per CDR3 protein. Of about 150,000 distinct CDR3 sequences listed, approximately 6.2% were seen once; the top ten hold less than 3.5%. Sequenced material: CD4+ T cells sorted from PBMCs, taken on the day of the first yellow fever vaccination. The clonotype comes from a man between 18 and 35 years old who received the YFV17D yellow fever vaccine.

The CDR3 here is CSARGVGALSQETQYF. The CDR3 DNA sequence: TGCAGTGCTAGAGGAGTAGGGGCCCTGTCTCAAGAGACCCAGTACTTC. This chain uses TRBV20-1 with TRBJ2-5; D perhaps matches TRBD1 (5 bases). Trimming removed 1 base at V and 2 bases at J, with 17 bases between. In germline, CDR1 is DFQATT, CDR2 SNEGSKA (reference sequence). This CDR3 region has 16 residues.